This TCR beta chain originates from a study of identical twins. Study-wide results and limits: Out-of-frame sharing of TCR alpha in monozygotic twins was underestimated by models.

This clonotype came up a few times. Antigen: not known. TCRdb fed the 5' RACE reads into MiXCR, producing one record per CDR3 protein. The sample has approximately 190,000 distinct CDR3 sequences, approximately 15% seen once; the top ten hold 35% to 50%. Losses at the gene ends were 5 bases for V and 5 bases for J; bases not matched to a gene: 5. The germline CDR1 and CDR2 sequences are SEHNR and FQNEAQ (reference sequence). The CDR3 sequence is 13 residues long. The same data also contributed to another study, on T cells expressing NK-cell markers.

The sequence was obtained from a woman younger than 35 in good health. This rearrangement joins TRBV7-9 to TRBJ2-7, with 8 positions matching TRBD2. The specimen sequenced was CD8+ T cells sorted from blood. CDR3 amino acids: CASSHAGGDEQYF. The CDR3, as DNA: TGTGCCAGCAGCCATGCCGGGGGGGACGAGCAGTACTTC. The full variable domain, completed using reference TRBV7-9 and TRBJ2-7, is DTGVSQNPRHKITKRGQNVTFRCDPISEHNRLYWYRQTLGQGPEFLTYFQNEAQLEKSRLLSDRFSAERPKGSFSTLEIQRTEQGDSAMYLCASSHAGGDEQYFGPGTRLTVT.